This T cell receptor (beta chain) emerged from a study of shared clonotypes between healthy human individuals. Comments on this clone: Its antigen remains unidentified.

Each subset's genomic DNA was split evenly across several immunoSEQ plates. Some 30,000 T cell genomes, or around 180 ng DNA, went into the sorted-subset replicate PCRs. Authors' analysis steps: Owing to the provision of junction-only sequences devoid of quality scores by immunoSEQ, filtering differed. Sequenced by immunoSEQ multiplex PCR; TCRdb stores in-frame clones only, minus some. V and J calls and clone size follow that table, whereas D and trimming were derived from the DNA. The top ten hold approximately 0.56% of the sample, which has more than 850,000 clones, approximately 78% seen once. Whole-study findings and limits: When compared with the clonotypes that were shared by all four sorted-subset donors, the non-shared clonotypes turned out to have lower generation probabilities.

The CDR3 is 14 amino acids. Germline trimming cut 10 bases from V and 1 base from J; bases unmatched to any gene: 6. Germline loops: CDR1 MNHNS, CDR2 SASEGT. This chain joins TRBV6-1 and TRBJ2-7; 11 bases map to TRBD2. The sequencing input was memory CD4+ T cells from PBMCs. Noted subset: CD45RA-negative fraction. This TCR came from a young man in good health. Some clones in this sample may be carry-over from other donors' samples. CDR3 in DNA: TGTGCCACCGTCAGACTAGCGGGGTCCTACGAGCAGTACTTC. This codes for CATVRLAGSYEQYF.